The clone carrying this TCR beta chain was counted only a few times. The antigen remains undetermined. Through a sample-barcoded 5' primer and a J-beta primer mix, a second PCR was run for roughly 6 to 12 cycles. TCRdb used MiXCR to reprocess the 5' RACE reads, holding one entry per CDR3 protein. Counted here are 650,000 to 900,000 distinct CDR3 sequences, 62% occurring once; the ten biggest clones make up 25% to 35%. The record originates from a study of blood T cells in healthy people across ages. Study findings and constraints: Age brought a roughly linear fall in TCR beta diversity measured per million T cells. Naive CD4+ cell counts and diversity both ran higher in long-lived than in aged donors.

Caucasian, healthy and from Russia, the donors were aged between about 6 and 90. Sequencing was carried out using blood. This receptor was obtained from a man between 25 and 39 years old in good health.

The CDR3 spells CASSPPGSGTQYF. CDR3 coding DNA: TGTGCCAGCAGCCCTCCCGGCTCGGGAACGCAGTATTTT. The V call is TRBV3-1, the J call TRBJ2-3; D possibly corresponds to TRBD2 (5 bases). Per the germline V gene, CDR1 is LGHDT and CDR2 is YNNKEL (reference sequence). The CDR3 loop spans 13 amino acids. V lost 4 bases and J lost 9, with 14 bases in between.